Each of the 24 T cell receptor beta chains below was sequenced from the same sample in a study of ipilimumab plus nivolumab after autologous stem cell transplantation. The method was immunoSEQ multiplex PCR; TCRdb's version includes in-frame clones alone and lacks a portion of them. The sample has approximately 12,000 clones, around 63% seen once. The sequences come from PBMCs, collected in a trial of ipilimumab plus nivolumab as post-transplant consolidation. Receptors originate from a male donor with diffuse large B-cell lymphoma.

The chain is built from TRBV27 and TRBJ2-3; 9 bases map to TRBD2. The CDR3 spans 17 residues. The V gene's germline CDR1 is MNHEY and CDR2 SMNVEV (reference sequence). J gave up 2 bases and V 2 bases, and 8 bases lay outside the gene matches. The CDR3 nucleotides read TGTGCCAGCAGTTTAGGCGCGGGACTAGCCGCCACAGATACGCAGTATTTT. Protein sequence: CASSLGAGLAATDTQYF.

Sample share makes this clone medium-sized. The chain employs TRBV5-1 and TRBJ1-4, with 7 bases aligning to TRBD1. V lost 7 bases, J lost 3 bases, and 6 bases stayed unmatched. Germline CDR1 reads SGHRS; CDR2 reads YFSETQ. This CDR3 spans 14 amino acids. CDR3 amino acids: CASSSGQPNEKLFF. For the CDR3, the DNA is TGCGCCAGCTCGTCGGGACAGCCTAATGAAAAACTGTTTTTT.

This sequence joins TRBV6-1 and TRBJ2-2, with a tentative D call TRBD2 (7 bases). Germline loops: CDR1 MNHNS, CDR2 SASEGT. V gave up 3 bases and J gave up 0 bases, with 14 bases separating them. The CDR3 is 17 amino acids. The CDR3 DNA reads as TGTGCCAGCAGTGACTTACAGGGAGGGGCGAACACCGGGGAGCTGTTTTTT. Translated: CASSDLQGGANTGELFF.

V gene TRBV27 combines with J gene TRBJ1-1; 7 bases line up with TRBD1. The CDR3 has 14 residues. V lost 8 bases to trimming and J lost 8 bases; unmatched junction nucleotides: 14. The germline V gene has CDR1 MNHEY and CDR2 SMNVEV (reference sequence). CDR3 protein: CASPGKTRTGEAFF. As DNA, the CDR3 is TGTGCCAGCCCTGGTAAAACACGGACAGGAGAAGCTTTCTTT.

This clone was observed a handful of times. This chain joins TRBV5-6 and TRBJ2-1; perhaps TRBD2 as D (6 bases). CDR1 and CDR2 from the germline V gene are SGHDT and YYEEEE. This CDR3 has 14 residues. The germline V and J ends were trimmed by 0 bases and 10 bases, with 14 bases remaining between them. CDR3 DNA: TGTGCCAGCAGCTTGGCGTTGCTTGCGGGGGAGCAGTTCTTC. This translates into CASSLALLAGEQFF.

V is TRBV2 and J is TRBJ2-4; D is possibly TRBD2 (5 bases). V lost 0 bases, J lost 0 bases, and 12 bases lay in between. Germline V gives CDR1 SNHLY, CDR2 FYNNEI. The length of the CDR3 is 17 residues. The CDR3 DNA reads TGTGCCAGCAGTGAAGCGCGGGCAGCCCTAGCCAAAAACATTCAGTACTTC. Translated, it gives CASSEARAALAKNIQYF.

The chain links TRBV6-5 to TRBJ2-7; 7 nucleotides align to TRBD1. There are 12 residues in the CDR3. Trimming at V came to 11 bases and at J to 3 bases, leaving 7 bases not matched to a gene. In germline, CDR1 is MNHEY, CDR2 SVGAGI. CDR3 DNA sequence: TGTGCCGCCCAGGGGGAGCACTACGAGCAGTACTTC. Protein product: CAAQGEHYEQYF.

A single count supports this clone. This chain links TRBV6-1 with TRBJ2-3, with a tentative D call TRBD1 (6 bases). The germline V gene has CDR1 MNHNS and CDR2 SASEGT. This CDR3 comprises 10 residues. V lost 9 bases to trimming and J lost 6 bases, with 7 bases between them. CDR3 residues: CASTGDTQYF. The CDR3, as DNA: TGTGCCAGTACAGGGGATACGCAGTATTTT.

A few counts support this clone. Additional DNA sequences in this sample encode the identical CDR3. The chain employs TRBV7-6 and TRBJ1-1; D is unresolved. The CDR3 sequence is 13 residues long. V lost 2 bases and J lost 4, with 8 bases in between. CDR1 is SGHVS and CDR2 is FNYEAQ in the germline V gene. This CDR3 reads CASSLSQRTEAFF. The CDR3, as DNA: TGTGCCAGCAGCTTATCACAGCGCACTGAAGCTTTCTTT.

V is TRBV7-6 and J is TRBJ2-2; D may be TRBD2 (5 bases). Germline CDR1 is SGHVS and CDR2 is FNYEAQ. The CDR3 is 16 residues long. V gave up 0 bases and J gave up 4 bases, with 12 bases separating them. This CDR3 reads CASSLAASGITGELFF. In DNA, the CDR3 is TGTGCCAGCAGCTTAGCGGCCTCGGGGATCACCGGGGAGCTGTTTTTT.

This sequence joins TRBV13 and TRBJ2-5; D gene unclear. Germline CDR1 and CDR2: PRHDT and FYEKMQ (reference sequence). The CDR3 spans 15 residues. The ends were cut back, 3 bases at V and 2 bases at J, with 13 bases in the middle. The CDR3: CASSFRHGWQETQYF. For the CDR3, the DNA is TGTGCCAGCAGCTTCCGTCACGGGTGGCAAGAGACCCAGTACTTC.

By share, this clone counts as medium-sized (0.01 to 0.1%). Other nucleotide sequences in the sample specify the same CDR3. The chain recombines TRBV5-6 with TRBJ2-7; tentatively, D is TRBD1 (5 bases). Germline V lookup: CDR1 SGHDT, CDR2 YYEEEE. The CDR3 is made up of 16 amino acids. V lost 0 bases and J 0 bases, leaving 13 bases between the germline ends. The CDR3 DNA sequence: TGTGCCAGCAGCTTGGAAGGGGTCAGGCGCTCCTACGAGCAGTACTTC. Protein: CASSLEGVRRSYEQYF.

The CDR3 here is CASSLDGISYEQYF. In DNA form, the CDR3 reads TGTGCCAGCAGCTTAGATGGTATCTCCTACGAGCAGTACTTC. The chain carries TRBV7-2 and TRBJ2-7; D is undetermined. The germline V gene encodes CDR1 SGHTA and CDR2 FQGNSA. Trimming cost V 1 base and J 0 bases, with 7 bases left between them. This CDR3 comprises 14 residues.

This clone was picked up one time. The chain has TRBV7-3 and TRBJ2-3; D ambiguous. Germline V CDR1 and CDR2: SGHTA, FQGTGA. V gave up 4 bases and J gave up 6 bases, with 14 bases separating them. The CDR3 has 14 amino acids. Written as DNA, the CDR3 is TGTGCCAGCAGCTCCCCCTCAGTGGGTGATACGCAGTATTTT. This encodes CASSSPSVGDTQYF.

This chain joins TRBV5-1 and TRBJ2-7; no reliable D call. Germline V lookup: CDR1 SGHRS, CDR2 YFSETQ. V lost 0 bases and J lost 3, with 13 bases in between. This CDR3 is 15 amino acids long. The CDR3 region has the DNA TGCGCCAGCAGCTTGGTGTGGGGAACCCTCTACGAGCAGTACTTC. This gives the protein CASSLVWGTLYEQYF.

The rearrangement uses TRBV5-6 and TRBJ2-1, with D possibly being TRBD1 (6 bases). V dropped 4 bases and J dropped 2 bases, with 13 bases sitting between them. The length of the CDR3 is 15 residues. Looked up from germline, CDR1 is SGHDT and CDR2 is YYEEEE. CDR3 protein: CASSPQGLPYNEQFF. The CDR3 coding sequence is TGTGCCAGCAGCCCGCAGGGGCTACCCTACAATGAGCAGTTCTTC.

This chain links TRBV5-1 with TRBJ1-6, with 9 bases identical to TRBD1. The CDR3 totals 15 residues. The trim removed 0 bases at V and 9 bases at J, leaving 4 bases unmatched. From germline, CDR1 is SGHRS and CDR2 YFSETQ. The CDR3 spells CASSLEGQGSSPLHF. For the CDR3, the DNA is TGCGCCAGCAGCTTGGAGGGACAGGGTAGTTCACCCCTCCACTTT.

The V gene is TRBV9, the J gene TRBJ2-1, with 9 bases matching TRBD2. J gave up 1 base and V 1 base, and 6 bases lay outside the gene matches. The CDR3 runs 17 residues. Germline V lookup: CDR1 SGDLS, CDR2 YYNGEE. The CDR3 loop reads CASSVPLAGGSYNEQFF. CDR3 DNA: TGTGCCAGCAGCGTACCTTTGGCGGGGGGGTCCTACAATGAGCAGTTCTTC.

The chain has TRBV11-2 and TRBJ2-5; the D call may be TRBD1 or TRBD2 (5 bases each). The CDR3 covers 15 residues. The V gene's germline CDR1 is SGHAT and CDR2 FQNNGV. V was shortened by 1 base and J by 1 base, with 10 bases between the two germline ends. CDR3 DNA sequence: TGTGCCAGCAGCTTAGGGCAGGGACCCCAAGAGACCCAGTACTTC. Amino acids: CASSLGQGPQETQYF.

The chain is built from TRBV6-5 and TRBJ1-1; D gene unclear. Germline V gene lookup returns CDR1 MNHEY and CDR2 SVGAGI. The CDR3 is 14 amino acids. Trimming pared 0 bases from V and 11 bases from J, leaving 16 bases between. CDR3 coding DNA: TGTGCCAGCAGTTACTCGATGGTCCAGGTAGAGGCTTTCTTT. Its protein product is CASSYSMVQVEAFF.

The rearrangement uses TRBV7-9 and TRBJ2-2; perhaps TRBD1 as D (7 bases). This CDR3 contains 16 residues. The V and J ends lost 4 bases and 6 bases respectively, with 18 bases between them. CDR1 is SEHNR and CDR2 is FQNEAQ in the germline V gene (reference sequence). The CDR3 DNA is TGTGCCAGCAGCTCAGCGCCAGGGGGACTCTCCGGGGAGCTGTTTTTT. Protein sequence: CASSSAPGGLSGELFF.

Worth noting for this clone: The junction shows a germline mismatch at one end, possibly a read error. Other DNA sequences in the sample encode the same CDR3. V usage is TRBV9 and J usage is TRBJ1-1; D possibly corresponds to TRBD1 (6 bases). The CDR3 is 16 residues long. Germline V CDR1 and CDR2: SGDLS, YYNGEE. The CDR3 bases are TGCGCCCGCAGCGTCGGGGGAAACGGGGGCAACACTGAAGCTTTCTTT. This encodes CARSVGGNGGNTEAFF.

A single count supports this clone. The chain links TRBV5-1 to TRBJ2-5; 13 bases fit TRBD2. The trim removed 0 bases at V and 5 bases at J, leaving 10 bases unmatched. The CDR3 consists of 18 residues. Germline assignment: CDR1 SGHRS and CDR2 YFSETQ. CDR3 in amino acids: CASSLGGLAGVVGETQYF. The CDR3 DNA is TGCGCCAGCAGCTTGGGAGGACTAGCGGGAGTGGTCGGGGAGACCCAGTACTTC.

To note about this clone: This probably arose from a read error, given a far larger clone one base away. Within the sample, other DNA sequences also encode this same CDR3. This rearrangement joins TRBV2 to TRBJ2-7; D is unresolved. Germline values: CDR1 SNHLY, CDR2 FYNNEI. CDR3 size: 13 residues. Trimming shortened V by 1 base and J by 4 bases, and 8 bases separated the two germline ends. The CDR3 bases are TGTGCCAGCAGTGAAGGGCACTTTTACGAGCAGTACTTC. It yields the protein CASSEGHFYEQYF.